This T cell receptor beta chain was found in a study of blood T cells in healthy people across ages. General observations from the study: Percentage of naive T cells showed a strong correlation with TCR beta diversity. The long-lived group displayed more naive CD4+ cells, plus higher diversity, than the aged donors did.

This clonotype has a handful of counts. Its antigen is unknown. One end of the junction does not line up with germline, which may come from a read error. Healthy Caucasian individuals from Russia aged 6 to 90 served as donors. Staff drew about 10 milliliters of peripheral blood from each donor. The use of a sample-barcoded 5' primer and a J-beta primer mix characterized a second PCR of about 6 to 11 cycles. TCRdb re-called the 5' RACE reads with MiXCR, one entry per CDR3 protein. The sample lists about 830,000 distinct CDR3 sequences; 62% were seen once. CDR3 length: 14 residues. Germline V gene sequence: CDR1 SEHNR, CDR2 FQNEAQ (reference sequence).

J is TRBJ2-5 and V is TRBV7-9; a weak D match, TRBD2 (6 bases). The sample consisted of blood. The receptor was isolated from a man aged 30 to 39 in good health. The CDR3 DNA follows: TGTGCCAGCAGTTTAGTAGCGGACCAAGAGACCCAGTACTTC. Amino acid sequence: CASSLVADQETQYF.